Following are 3 T cell receptor beta chains from one sample sequenced in a study of T-cell reconstitution after alpha-beta-depleted transplantation in children (dated by TCRdb to between 2015 and 2016). The treatment or condition label, as the study defines it: allogeneic hematopoietic cell transplantation with graft depleted of TCRalphabeta T cells and CD19 B cells. The library was built by means of PCR. The listed sequencing device is Illumina HiSeq 2500. To normalize quantification of the TCRbeta repertoire, the TCR libraries were built with molecular barcoding that relied on unique molecular identifiers. TCRdb reanalyzed the raw reads on its own, using fastp at Q25 for trimming and MiXCR for clone calling, and kept in-frame beta chains. CDR3 protein sequences are deduplicated, and each keeps its most common genes and DNA. The sample profile shows 330,000 or so distinct CDR3 sequences; around 9.1% of them were found once. The ten largest account for 7.5% of the sample.

The specimen was PBMCs, collected before TCRalphabeta/CD19-depleted stem cell transplant. Receptors originate from a boy under two years old with acute myeloid leukemia, due to receive a stem cell transplant.

This clonotype was seen many times. The chain combines TRBV5-1 with TRBJ2-1; unclear D gene. Germline CDR1 and CDR2: SGHRS and YFSETQ. The CDR3 sequence is 12 residues long. Between the trimmed V and J ends, which lost 0 bases and 9 bases, there was a span of 7 bases. CDR3 residues: CASSLALGEQFF. DNA for the CDR3: TGCGCCAGCAGCTTGGCTTTGGGTGAGCAGTTCTTC.

Only a few counts were recorded for this clonotype. The chain carries TRBV7-2 and TRBJ2-1; 10 bases agree with TRBD1. The V gene's germline CDR1 is SGHTA and CDR2 FQGNSA. This CDR3 is 16 amino acids long. V shed 2 bases, J shed 6 bases, and the junction held 7 bases outside the gene matches. CDR3: CASSLSGTGVINEQFF. In nucleotides, the CDR3 is TGTGCCAGCAGCTTATCCGGGACAGGGGTTATCAATGAGCAGTTCTTC. The full variable domain, completed using reference TRBV7-2 and TRBJ2-1, is GAGVSQSPSNKVTEKGKDVELRCDPISGHTALYWYRQSLGQGLEFLIYFQGNSAPDKSGLPSDRFSAERTGGSVSTLTIQRTQQEDSAVYLCASSLSGTGVINEQFFGPGTRLTVL.

This clonotype was detected ten times or more. This chain uses TRBV12-3 or TRBV12-4 with TRBJ1-2, with D possibly TRBD1 on 6 matching bases. This CDR3 region has 14 residues. V was cut by 5 bases and J by 3 bases, with 13 bases left in between. The DNA for the CDR3 is TGTGCCAGCAGTCCCCCAGGGGAGGACTATGGCTACACCTTC. This translates into CASSPPGEDYGYTF.